The clone carrying this T cell receptor beta chain was detected many times. TCRdb reprocessed the 5' RACE reads via MiXCR and lists one record per CDR3 protein. The data show about 24,000 distinct CDR3 sequences, roughly 12% seen once. This sample was taken from a study of neurological immune-mediated disorders. The germline V and J ends were trimmed by 6 bases and 0 bases, with 11 bases remaining between them. CDR1 is MNHEY, CDR2 SVGAGI, per germline. CDR3 length: 15 residues. The J gene is TRBJ2-2, the V gene TRBV6-5; a weak D match, TRBD1 (6 bases). The sequence came from a woman aged 35 to 49 with HTLV-1-associated myelopathy (HAM/TSP). Sequenced material: PBMCs. The DNA for the CDR3 is TGTGCCAGCAGATCAGGGGTGGCGAACACCGGGGAGCTGTTTTTT. This sequence encodes CASRSGVANTGELFF.